The sequence of this TCR beta chain was determined in a study of blood T cell repertoires in COVID-19. Study as a whole: Sources were T cells, B-cell-depleted T cells, or PBMCs; the material itself was cDNA or gDNA.

Cohort allocation depended upon clinical history that participants reported. Looked up from germline, CDR1 is SGHNT and CDR2 is YENEEA. CDR3 length equals 14 residues. V was pared by 5 bases and J by 9 bases, with 17 bases between. Original processing notes: The assay estimated nucleated cells by amplifying reference gene primers. Libraries were prepared by immunoSEQ multiplex PCR; TCRdb keeps only in-frame clonotypes and omits some of them. V, J and clone size derive from that table, while D and trimming were established from the DNA sequence. The data show roughly 250,000 clones, roughly 90% seen once. This clone occurred once.

The clonotype originates from a woman aged 30 to 39 with acute COVID-19. Specimen: PBMCs or T cells enriched from blood (not recorded which). This rearrangement joins TRBV11-3 to TRBJ2-1; D is uncertain. The chain's CDR3 is CASSPAPSAVEQFF. The CDR3 DNA reads TGTGCCAGCAGCCCAGCCCCTTCCGCGGTTGAGCAGTTCTTC.